The 29 T cell receptor beta chains listed next were all sequenced from one sample in a study of tumor and adjacent non-tumor tissue in lung cancer. This sample's RNA came from whole unsorted tissue. The library came from three nested PCR rounds adapted from ARM-PCR protocols. TCRdb re-called the multiplex PCR reads through MiXCR, storing one row per CDR3 protein. The sample contains around 79,000 distinct CDR3 sequences, around 77% of which appear only once. The sequencing sample was made of lung tumor tissue. These receptors originate from a woman in her forties with non-small cell lung cancer.

Points on this clonotype: A much bigger clone sits one base away, suggesting this may be a read error. The chain recombines TRBV28 with TRBJ2-2; D gene unclear. Germline values: CDR1 MDHEN, CDR2 SYDVKM. The CDR3 runs to 14 residues. V was clipped by 7 bases and J by 0 bases, with 9 bases between them. CDR3 in amino acids: CASMERANTGELFF. Written as DNA, the CDR3 is TGTGCCAGCATGGAACGGGCGAACACCGGGGAGCTGTTTTTT.

A remark on this clonotype: The junction departs from the called germline gene at one end, perhaps through a read error. This sequence joins TRBV5-5 and TRBJ1-2, with a possible D match to TRBD1 (5 bases). The germline gives CDR1 SGHKS, CDR2 YYEKEE (reference sequence). This CDR3 has 14 amino acids. CDR3 in DNA: TGTGGCAGCGGAGCCGGGGCCTTTAGCTATGGCTACACCTTC. Its translation is CGSGAGAFSYGYTF.

As to this clonotype: This could be a read error, since a much larger clone is one nucleotide away. The gene calls are TRBV14 and TRBJ1-4; D is unresolved. CDR3 length: 14 amino acids. Germline assignment: CDR1 SGHDN and CDR2 FVKESK. The CDR3 spells CASSQGSLNEELFF. CDR3 sequence (DNA): TGTGCCAGCAGCCAGGGCAGCCTAAATGAAGAACTGTTTTTT.

As to this clonotype: A junction end diverges from the germline sequence, so it may reflect a read error. The gene calls are TRBV6-5 and TRBJ1-5; 7 nucleotides match TRBD1. Germline lookup yields CDR1 MNHEY and CDR2 SVGAGI. CDR3 length: 14 residues. Here the CDR3 DNA reads TGTGCCAGCAGTGTGACAGGGAGCAATCAGCTCCAGCATTTT. It translates to CASSVTGSNQLQHF.

In this sample, this clonotype turned up many times. The gene calls are TRBV12-3 or TRBV12-4 and TRBJ2-1, with TRBD2 matching over 9 bases. J was trimmed by 4 bases and V by 6 bases; bases with no gene match: 7. This CDR3 region has 15 residues. As DNA, the CDR3 is TGTGCCAGCAGCAAAGCGGGGGGAGCTTACAATGAGCAGTTCTTC. This translates into CASSKAGGAYNEQFF.

This clonotype was observed at least ten times. This chain joins TRBV12-3 or TRBV12-4 and TRBJ2-2, with 9 bases identical to TRBD1. The V gene end was trimmed by 6 bases and the J gene end by 5 bases; junction bases not matched to a gene: 4. The length of the CDR3 is 14 residues. The CDR3 sequence is CASREQGATGELFF. Here the CDR3 DNA reads TGTGCCAGCAGAGAACAGGGGGCTACCGGGGAGCTGTTTTTT.

This clonotype was seen many times. J is TRBJ2-3 and V is TRBV20-1; 8 bases align to TRBD2. Per germline, CDR1 DFQATT and CDR2 SNEGSKA (reference sequence). J lost 1 base, V lost 0 bases, and 6 bases had no gene match. The CDR3 covers 16 residues. The CDR3 is CSAREGSGTRTDTQYF. CDR3 nucleotides: TGCAGTGCTAGAGAGGGTAGCGGGACCCGCACAGATACGCAGTATTTT.

The chain's CDR3 is CASSYSPPVTQYF. The CDR3, as DNA: TGTGCCAGCAGTTATTCCCCCCCAGTTACGCAGTATTTT. This sequence joins TRBV6-6 and TRBJ2-3; D call uncertain. Germline CDR1 MNHNY, CDR2 SVGAGI (reference sequence). Trimming shortened V by 3 bases and J by 8 bases, and 12 bases separated the two germline ends. The CDR3 consists of 13 residues.

As regards this clonotype: A junction end diverges from the germline sequence, so it may reflect a read error. The gene calls are TRBV11-2 and TRBJ2-1, with 7 bases lining up with TRBD2. This CDR3 has 14 amino acids. CDR1 is SGHAT, CDR2 FQNNGV, per germline. CDR3 DNA sequence: TGTGGCAGCACATGGTCGGGGGGCTACAATGAGCAGTTCTTC. This sequence encodes CGSTWSGGYNEQFF.

Regarding this clonotype: A much larger clonotype is one base distant, so this may be a read error. CDR3 coding DNA: TGCAGTACCACGACAGGGAAAGAGACCCAGTACTTC. Its translation is CSTTTGKETQYF. The chain combines TRBV20-1 with TRBJ2-5, with TRBD1 identical over 7 bases. The CDR3 totals 12 residues. CDR1 is DFQATT, CDR2 SNEGSKA, per germline (reference sequence). V gave up 8 bases and J gave up 3 bases; unmatched junction bases: 6.

The chain combines TRBV11-2 with TRBJ2-7; 11 nucleotides align to TRBD2. The CDR3 has 15 residues. Germline CDR1 and CDR2: SGHAT and FQNNGV. V shed 6 bases, J shed 4 bases, and the junction held 8 bases outside the gene matches. CDR3 loop: CASRLAASGGYEQYF. The CDR3 DNA follows: TGTGCCAGCAGGCTGGCAGCTAGCGGGGGGTACGAGCAGTACTTC. Drawing the rest from reference TRBV11-2 and TRBJ2-7, the complete variable domain is EAGVAQSPRYKIIEKRQSVAFWCNPISGHATLYWYQQILGQGPKLLIQFQNNGVVDDSQLPKDRFSAERLKGVDSTLKIQPAKLEDSAVYLCASRLAASGGYEQYFGPGTRLTVT.

Worth noting for this clonotype: One end of the junction is discordant with germline, which a read error may explain. The chain combines TRBV6-5 with TRBJ2-1, with TRBD1 matching 8 bases. Germline CDR1 reads MNHEY; CDR2 reads SVGAGI. The CDR3 extends over 14 amino acids. The CDR3: CASSYGQGADELFF. CDR3 DNA: TGTGCCAGCAGCTACGGGCAGGGGGCCGATGAGCTGTTCTTC.

Concerning this clonotype: One end of the junction varies from germline; a read error may be responsible. This rearrangement joins TRBV12-5 to TRBJ2-7; 9 nucleotides agree with TRBD2. CDR1 and CDR2 from the germline V gene are LGHNT and FRNRAP. CDR3 length: 15 residues. DNA of the CDR3: TGTGCTATCGGACCCCCGCGGGAGGGCTCCCACGAGCAGTACTTC. Translation gives CAIGPPREGSHEQYF.

A remark on this clonotype: A junction end diverges from the germline sequence, so it may reflect a read error. The CDR3 DNA follows: TGTGCCAGCAGTTTAGTTGGCGGGGGGGAAAGCACACATGCGCAGTATTTT. Translation gives CASSLVGGGESTHAQYF. The chain couples TRBV11-2 to TRBJ2-3; TRBD2 aligns across 9 bases. The CDR3 consists of 17 residues. Germline-derived CDR1 and CDR2 are SGHAT and FQNNGV.

In its sample, this clonotype was seen many times. This rearrangement joins TRBV12-3 or TRBV12-4 to TRBJ2-7, with TRBD1 matching 9 bases. J gave up 3 bases and V 5 bases, and 8 bases lay outside the gene matches. The CDR3 covers 15 residues. The CDR3 loop is CASSRTGGQDYEQYF. The CDR3 nucleotides read TGTGCCAGCAGTCGTACAGGGGGCCAAGACTACGAGCAGTACTTC.

Remarks on this clonotype: At one end the junction does not follow the germline gene, possibly because of a read error. The chain has TRBV30 and TRBJ1-2; tentatively, D is TRBD1 (6 bases). The length of the CDR3 is 13 residues. Germline CDR1 is GTSNPN and CDR2 is SVGIG (reference sequence). For the CDR3, the DNA is TGTGCCTGGAGGGTGACAGGCTTCTATAGCTACACCTTC. Translating it yields CAWRVTGFYSYTF.

This chain connects TRBV29-1 to TRBJ2-2, with no clear D. Germline CDR1 reads SQVTM; CDR2 reads ANQGSEA. CDR3 size: 14 residues. Trimming took off 6 bases at V and 3 bases at J, with 14 bases between the two ends. The CDR3: CSVSQVSHTGELFF. CDR3 in DNA: TGCAGCGTGTCTCAAGTTTCGCACACCGGGGAGCTGTTTTTT.

On this clonotype itself: The junction does not match germline at one end; this may be a read error. The rearrangement links TRBV28 to TRBJ2-5, with no clear D. The CDR3 has 10 amino acids. CDR1 and CDR2 (germline): MDHEN, SYDVKM. The DNA of the CDR3 is TGTGCCAGCAACCGAGAGACTCAGTACTTC. It is translated as CASNRETQYF.

The V gene is TRBV5-1, the J gene TRBJ2-5; possible D gene TRBD2, 6 bases. Trimming stripped 6 bases from V and 2 bases from J, with 14 bases between. The CDR3 loop spans 14 amino acids. Germline CDR1 and CDR2: SGHRS and YFSETQ. CDR3 amino acids: CASNFGTVQETQYF. The CDR3 region has the DNA TGCGCCAGCAATTTCGGGACTGTTCAAGAGACCCAGTACTTC.

Remarks on this clonotype: At one boundary the junction diverges from the germline segment, which might be a read error. The V call is TRBV28, the J call TRBJ2-7, with D hard to call. CDR1 MDHEN and CDR2 SYDVKM come from the germline V gene. The CDR3 spans 13 residues. As DNA, the CDR3 is TGTGCCAGCAGTTTGATTCAGAGCTACGAGGAGTACTTC. Residues: CASSLIQSYEEYF.

The chain is built from TRBV4-2 and TRBJ1-6; no reliable D call. The CDR3 is made up of 13 amino acids. CDR1 is LGHNA, CDR2 YNFKEQ, per germline. The V gene lost 8 bases and the J gene lost 10 bases, with 15 bases spanning the gap. Here the CDR3 DNA reads TGTGCCAGCCGTCAAGATGGGGAATCACCCCTCCACTTT. Translation: CASRQDGESPLHF.

Worth noting for this clonotype: The junction differs from germline at one of its ends, possibly a read error. The V call is TRBV11-2, the J call TRBJ2-3; 9 bases are a match to TRBD2. CDR1 is SGHAT and CDR2 is FQNNGV in the germline V gene. The CDR3 loop spans 17 amino acids. DNA of the CDR3: TGTGCCAGCAGCTTAGTTGGCGGGGGGGAAAGCACGGATACGCATCATTTT. This gives the protein CASSLVGGGESTDTHHF.

This rearrangement joins TRBV6-5 to TRBJ1-2, with TRBD1 as a possible D gene (5 bases). V lost 5 bases and J 8 bases, leaving 24 bases between the germline ends. This CDR3 comprises 16 residues. Germline CDR1 and CDR2: MNHEY and SVGAGI. DNA for the CDR3: TGTGCCAGCAGTCCCGAATCCCGGGGGGGTCTCTGGGGCTACACCTTC. Its protein is CASSPESRGGLWGYTF.

Concerning this clonotype: One junction end disagrees with the germline gene, perhaps due to a read error. The gene calls are TRBV11-2 and TRBJ2-1, with 12 bases identical to TRBD2. The CDR3 covers 16 residues. The germline gives CDR1 SGHAT, CDR2 FQNNGV. The chain's CDR3 is CASSPDASGRASEQFF. CDR3 in DNA: TGTGCCAGCAGCCCAGACGCTAGCGGGAGGGCTAGTGAGCAATTCTTC. The full variable domain, completed using reference TRBV11-2 and TRBJ2-1, is EAGVAQSPRYKIIEKRQSVAFWCNPISGHATLYWYQQILGQGPKLLIQFQNNGVVDDSQLPKDRFSAERLKGVDSTLKIQPAKLEDSAVYLCASSPDASGRASEQFFGPGTRLTVL.

As concerns this clonotype: The junction and the germline gene differ at one end; a read error may be behind it. This sequence joins TRBV11-2 and TRBJ2-5; D may be TRBD2 (6 bases). The germline V gene encodes CDR1 SGHAT and CDR2 FQNNGV. There are 16 residues in the CDR3. The CDR3 coding sequence is TGTGCCAACAACTTAGTTGGGCGGAGGGCCCAAGAGACCCAGTATTTC. This sequence encodes CANNLVGRRAQETQYF. The complete variable domain, with remaining parts taken from reference TRBV11-2 and TRBJ2-5, reads EAGVAQSPRYKIIEKRQSVAFWCNPISGHATLYWYQQILGQGPKLLIQFQNNGVVDDSQLPKDRFSAERLKGVDSTLKIQPAKLEDSAVYLCANNLVGRRAQETQYFGPGTRLLVL.

The chain links TRBV29-1 to TRBJ2-1; 11 nucleotides line up with TRBD2. Germline trimming cut 7 bases from V and 9 bases from J; bases unmatched to any gene: 17. CDR1 and CDR2 (germline): SQVTM, ANQGSEA. This CDR3 spans 16 amino acids. CDR3 residues: CSAKVGLAGGPGEQFF. DNA for the CDR3: TGCAGCGCGAAGGTCGGATTAGCGGGAGGGCCGGGTGAGCAGTTCTTC.

This clonotype has only one observation. A junction end diverges from the germline sequence, so it may reflect a read error. The chain combines TRBV5-5 with TRBJ1-6; TRBD1 matches 9 bases. CDR3 length: 13 residues. The V gene's germline CDR1 is SGHKS and CDR2 YYEKEE (reference sequence). CDR3 bases: TGTGTCAGCAGTGGACAGGGGAGTTCACCCCTCCACTTT. Protein product: CVSSGQGSSPLHF.

V and J are TRBV12-3 or TRBV12-4 and TRBJ2-7; no firm D call. V lost 7 bases to trimming and J lost 2 bases, with 15 bases between them. The CDR3 consists of 14 residues. As DNA, the CDR3 is TGTGCCAGCACTTCGCAGAGAAGGACCTACGAGCAGTACTTC. This translates into CASTSQRRTYEQYF.

A word on this clonotype: The CDR3 does not end in the conserved phenylalanine or tryptophan, so this is likely a read error. The chain has TRBV5-4 and TRBJ2-3; 10 bases map to TRBD2. The CDR3 extends over 17 amino acids. The ends lost 0 bases at V and 7 bases at J; junction bases unmatched: 11. Germline V gene data show CDR1 as SGHNT and CDR2 as YYREEE (reference sequence). CDR3 DNA: TGTGCCAGCAGCTTGGCGTCGGTTAGCGGGAGGACAAATACGCAGTATTTG. Residues: CASSLASVSGRTNTQYL.